This T cell receptor beta chain was identified during a study of shared clonotypes between healthy human individuals (dated by TCRdb to the early 2020s). About the full investigation: The cohort comprised two women and a few men aged 18 to 49 years. For each donor, CD4 naive and CD4 memory were each given three plates, CD8 naive was given two plates, and CD8 memory was given one plate. Blood TCR repertoires of a handful of healthy adults were deeply sequenced to estimate repertoire size and the extent of clonotype sharing between individuals. Libraries were prepared and TCR repertoires were sequenced by different laboratories using diverse techniques, in order to increase sequencing depth and limit assay-specific biases. Between about 0.8 and 9 billion PBMCs per donor were obtained by leukapheresis.

Trimming costs V 1 base and J 3 bases, and their ends lie 9 bases apart. As encoded in the germline V gene (reference sequence), CDR1 is LNHNV while CDR2 is YYDKDF. Including cysteine and phenylalanine, the CDR3 has 15 amino acids. The entry retains the CDR3 DNA only, 45 bases that are in frame from base 1. Broader findings and caveats from the paper: Only blood was sampled, and tissue TCR repertoires likely differ from those in blood. Naive subsets generally had larger estimated clonotype richness than memory subsets did. Rarefaction of sorted-subset datasets indicated incomplete sequencing despite the large sequencing depth. Pairwise subsampling indicated that sequencing depth was expected to affect the degree of clonotype sharing among donors. When four donors were compared, the shared fraction of clonotypes was 5% to 6.5% for naive CD4, more than 3% for naive CD8, about 2.4% for memory CD4, and around 0.4% for memory CD8. Compared with non-shared clonotypes, the clonotypes found in all four sorted-subset donors had higher generation probabilities. Because the study included a small number of donors, the genetic and exposure-history diversity represented was limited.

TCR CDR3 regions were amplified from genomic DNA by multiplex PCR using the deep immunoSEQ assay. Extracted genomic DNA from each cell subset was distributed evenly across all wells of several immunoSEQ 96-well plates, and each plate was treated as a replicate. Each replicate PCR for sorted subsets received about 0.2 ug genomic DNA, equal to 30,000 or so T cell genomes. Purified libraries were measured with a Qubit 3.0 fluorometer, size-checked on a Bioanalyzer 2100, and measured again with the KAPA Library Quantification kit. A separate single-read 150-cycle Illumina NextSeq 550 flow cell was used to sequence each immunoSEQ 96-well plate. On the study's bioinformatics: Because the immunoSEQ output held only junctional sequences and lacked quality scores, the filtering could not match the filtering applied to full-length reads. Sequences were annotated with PyIR, a Python wrapper for IgBLAST v1.9, using IMGT germline references to assign V/J genes and CDR3. Reads with weak V/J assignments (E-value above 1e-6), missing CDR3, stop codons, out-of-frame junctions, or ambiguous translated residues were removed. A V3J clonotype was defined by an identical inferred V gene, J gene, and CDR3 amino acid sequence. Percentage overlap between repertoires was computed as shared unique clonotypes divided by the size of the smaller repertoire. Richness of each repertoire was evaluated using RTK rarefaction, the Chao1 estimator, and Recon v2.1 estimates of unobserved clonotypes. OLGA was used to compute generation probabilities for all TCRbeta clonotypes that the gDNA method yielded from a few donors. This immuneACCESS table, as held by TCRdb, lists in-frame sequences with V and J called but not all clones. Of the missing ones, under half trace to an unresolved V gene in checked studies; the others have no known cause. The V and J calls and clone size come from that table; D and trimming were worked out from the DNA. The sample profile shows over 95,000 clones; 55% to 70% of them were found once. The biggest ten clones account for about 23% of the sample.

In this sample, this clone turned up many times. Its antigen specificity is not known. No per-base quality is available; no much larger clone lies one base away. The donors were healthy, HIV-negative adults with no recently reported acute infections or vaccinations. Only Caucasian adults living in Nashville, Tennessee, USA were represented among the donors. The CD8 memory samples were a combination of magnetically selected CD45RO+ cells and CCR7-negative CD45RA+ effector memory (TemRA) cells. Blood was collected by leukapheresis, and PBMCs were isolated by Ficoll-Histopaque density gradient centrifugation and then cryopreserved in liquid nitrogen vapor phase. Purity and quantity of every magnetically sorted T cell population were checked by analytical flow cytometry. Each sorted fraction had its genomic DNA isolated and then quantified by UV absorbance on a Nanodrop 2000c.

Sample: memory CD8+ T cells sorted from blood. This sample's cell subset or site label indicates: CD45RO+ cells pooled with CCR7-negative TemRA cells. This TCR was recovered from a woman in her 30s in good health. The chain is made from TRBV15 and TRBJ2-2, with no confident D gene call. At the DNA level, the sequence is TGTGCCACCAGCAGAGGAGACATCGACACCGGGGAGCTGTTTTTT. It translates to CATSRGDIDTGELFF.